Described below is a single T cell receptor beta chain sequence and its context. This may come from a read error, since a much larger clone is one base off. This sample is drawn from a study of T-cell memory formation after mild COVID-19. Germline V gene lookup returns CDR1 ENHRY and CDR2 SYGVKD. This CDR3 region has 13 residues. V was clipped by 10 bases and J by 1 base; unmatched bases: 4. TCRdb reanalysed the 5' RACE reads using MiXCR and keeps one entry per CDR3 protein. This table holds under 200,000 distinct CDR3 sequences, about 9.9% found once. This rearrangement joins TRBV10-3 to TRBJ2-7; 10 positions match TRBD1. This TCR was sampled from a man aged 18 to 30 who had mild COVID-19 (a few samples of this study predate the infection). Cell type and time point are not known. The sample taken for sequencing was PBMCs or a T cell subset sorted from them (not recorded which). CDR3 amino acids: CASRDRGSYEQYF. The CDR3 region has the DNA TGTGCCAGCCGGGACAGGGGTTCCTACGAGCAGTACTTC.